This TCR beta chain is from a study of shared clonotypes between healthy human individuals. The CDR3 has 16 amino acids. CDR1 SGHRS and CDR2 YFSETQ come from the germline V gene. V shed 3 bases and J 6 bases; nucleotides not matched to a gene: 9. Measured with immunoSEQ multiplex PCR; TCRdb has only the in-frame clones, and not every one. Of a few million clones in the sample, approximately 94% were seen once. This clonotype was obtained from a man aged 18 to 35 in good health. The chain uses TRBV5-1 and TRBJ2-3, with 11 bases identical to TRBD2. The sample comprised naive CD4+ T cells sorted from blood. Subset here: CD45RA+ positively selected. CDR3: CASSSRTSGRGDTQYF. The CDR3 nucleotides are TGCGCCAGCAGCTCCCGGACTAGCGGGCGGGGGGATACGCAGTATTTT.